The 28 T cell receptor beta chains reported below all come from one sample, sequenced in a study of shared clonotypes between healthy human individuals. Sequencing was performed with immunoSEQ multiplex PCR; in TCRdb, only in-frame clones are kept and a portion is missing. Of 2 million to 3 million clones in the sample, 80% to 95% were seen once. The sample comprised naive CD4+ T cells from PBMCs. Indicated subset: CD45RA+ positively selected. The receptors originated from a young man in good health. Some clones in this sample may be carry-over from other donors' samples.

CDR3 nucleotide sequence: TGTGCCAGCAGCTTACTCAATAGCGGGATCCAAGAGACCCAGTACTTC. Its translation is CASSLLNSGIQETQYF. The gene calls are TRBV7-8 and TRBJ2-5, with 8 bases aligning to TRBD2. The CDR3 is 16 amino acids. The V and J ends lost 2 bases and 1 base, in that order; junction bases with no gene match: 6. CDR1 is SGHVS, CDR2 FQNEAQ, per germline.

This sequence joins TRBV5-5 and TRBJ1-4; possible D gene TRBD1, 6 bases. This CDR3 has 16 amino acids. The V gene's germline CDR1 is SGHKS and CDR2 YYEKEE (reference sequence). Trimming stripped 0 bases from V and 8 bases from J, with 17 bases between. CDR3 DNA sequence: TGTGCCAGCAGCTTGGACCTCTGGACAGCGGGGGAAAAACTGTTTTTT. Its protein is CASSLDLWTAGEKLFF.

V usage is TRBV28 and J usage is TRBJ1-5; maybe TRBD1 (5 bases). Germline CDR1 MDHEN, CDR2 SYDVKM. V was trimmed by 7 bases and J by 1 base, leaving 17 bases between them. This CDR3 contains 16 residues. Here the CDR3 reads CASTIAGGMSNQPQHF. The CDR3 DNA sequence: TGTGCCAGCACGATAGCGGGGGGGATGAGCAATCAGCCCCAGCATTTT.

The chain couples TRBV15 to TRBJ1-2; TRBD1 is a possible D gene (5 bases). The CDR3 extends over 14 amino acids. Trimming took 0 bases from V and 8 from J, leaving 13 bases between them. The germline V gene encodes CDR1 LNHNV and CDR2 YYDKDF (reference sequence). The CDR3, as DNA: TGTGCCACCAGCAGAGATGGGGACCTTCGAGGCTACACCTTC. Translating gives CATSRDGDLRGYTF.

This chain joins TRBV7-2 and TRBJ2-1, with a possible D match to TRBD1 (6 bases). V lost 4 bases, J lost 2 bases, and 15 bases lay in between. Per germline, CDR1 SGHTA and CDR2 FQGNSA. The CDR3 spans 16 residues. The DNA for the CDR3 is TGTGCCAGCAGCTCCAGTGGGGGCTCGGCCTACAATGAGCAGTTCTTC. Encoded protein: CASSSSGGSAYNEQFF.

The table lists this clone with a count of one. V usage is TRBV7-2 and J usage is TRBJ1-1; the D gene is possibly TRBD1 (6 bases). Looked up from germline, CDR1 is SGHTA and CDR2 is FQGNSA. Trimming took 5 bases from V and 5 from J, leaving 12 bases between them. The CDR3 extends over 13 amino acids. The CDR3 nucleotides are TGTGCCAGCAGCCCCACAGGGTTGACTGAAGCTTTCTTT. It encodes CASSPTGLTEAFF.

The chain recombines TRBV4-1 with TRBJ1-2; the match to TRBD1 covers 8 bases. Germline V gene data show CDR1 as MGHRA and CDR2 as YSYEKL. Unmatched junction bases numbered 10, after V lost 3 bases and J lost 10 bases. The CDR3 is 14 amino acids. The CDR3 nucleotides read TGCGCCAGCAGCCACTACGGGACAGGCCTCGCCTACACCTTC. Translating gives CASSHYGTGLAYTF.

The chain uses TRBV15 and TRBJ2-5; TRBD1 is a possible D gene (6 bases). Germline-derived CDR1 and CDR2 are LNHNV and YYDKDF (reference sequence). The CDR3 runs to 15 residues. Trimming shortened V by 0 bases and J by 5 bases, and 13 bases separated the two germline ends. The CDR3 DNA reads as TGTGCCACCAGCAGAGATCCCAGGGGTTGGGAGACCCAGTACTTC. It codes for CATSRDPRGWETQYF. Full variable domain (remainder filled in from reference TRBV15 and TRBJ2-5): DAMVIQNPRYQVTQFGKPVTLSCSQTLNHNVMYWYQQKSSQAPKLLFHYYDKDFNNEADTPDNFQSRRPNTSFCFLDIRSPGLGDTAMYLCATSRDPRGWETQYFGPGTRLLVL.

The V gene is TRBV30, the J gene TRBJ1-6, with TRBD1 identical over 7 bases. V was pared by 0 bases and J by 10 bases, with 9 bases of the junction left unmatched. The CDR3 runs 15 residues. The germline gives CDR1 GTSNPN, CDR2 SVGIG (reference sequence). Written as DNA, the CDR3 is TGTGCCTGGAGTGTACGTGCAGGGGGATCCTCACCCCTCCACTTT. It codes for CAWSVRAGGSSPLHF.

The V and J genes are TRBV7-9 and TRBJ2-1; 7 nucleotides line up with TRBD2. V trimming: 2 bases; J trimming: 2 bases; junction bases outside the gene matches: 3. The CDR3 loop spans 15 amino acids. Germline V gene sequence: CDR1 SEHNR, CDR2 FQNEAQ (reference sequence). The CDR3 DNA reads TGTGCCAGCAGCTTAAGGGACTACACCTACAATGAGCAGTTCTTC. Translated, it gives CASSLRDYTYNEQFF.

This chain uses TRBV28 with TRBJ2-3; D is unresolved. This CDR3 is 13 amino acids long. With 5 bases removed from V and 1 base from J, the gap between germline ends came to 7 bases. Germline values: CDR1 MDHEN, CDR2 SYDVKM. The CDR3 DNA is TGTGCCAGCAGTGCTTTCCGCACAGATACGCAGTATTTT. Translating it yields CASSAFRTDTQYF.

The V gene is TRBV5-4, the J gene TRBJ2-7, with 8 bases aligning to TRBD2. Germline CDR1 SGHNT, CDR2 YYREEE (reference sequence). The V and J ends lost 1 base and 3 bases, in that order; junction bases with no gene match: 6. The CDR3 extends over 15 amino acids. The CDR3 DNA sequence: TGTGCCAGCAGCTTGAGGACGGGAGGGGGCTACGAGCAGTACTTC. Translating gives CASSLRTGGGYEQYF.

This clone has just a few counts. The chain combines TRBV6-6 with TRBJ1-4; D is unclear. Looked up from germline, CDR1 is MNHNY and CDR2 is SVGAGI (reference sequence). CDR3 length: 16 amino acids. With 2 bases removed from V and 3 bases from J, the gap between germline ends came to 13 bases. CDR3 sequence: CASSYLVLGPNEKLFF. For the CDR3, the DNA is TGTGCCAGCAGTTACCTAGTTCTTGGCCCTAATGAAAAACTGTTTTTT.

The J gene is TRBJ2-3, the V gene TRBV4-2; D is undetermined. With 3 bases removed from V and 2 bases from J, the gap between germline ends came to 3 bases. This CDR3 region has 12 residues. Germline V gene lookup returns CDR1 LGHNA and CDR2 YNFKEQ. The CDR3 region has the DNA TGTGCCAGCAGCCACCCCACAGATACGCAGTATTTT. This gives the protein CASSHPTDTQYF.

Remarks on this clone: The sample holds other DNA sequences that translate to the same CDR3. The V gene is TRBV5-1, the J gene TRBJ1-1; 8 bases map to TRBD1. The junction had 3 bases not matched to a gene; V was cut back by 1 base and J by 4 bases. The CDR3 is 14 residues long. The germline gives CDR1 SGHRS, CDR2 YFSETQ. The CDR3 DNA reads as TGCGCCAGCAGCTTGACCACAGGGGGCACTGAAGCTTTCTTT. As protein: CASSLTTGGTEAFF.

This chain connects TRBV19 to TRBJ2-7, with 7 bases lining up with TRBD2. The CDR3 consists of 16 residues. Unmatched junction bases numbered 11, after V lost 6 bases and J lost 0 bases. Germline V gives CDR1 LNHDA, CDR2 SQIVND (reference sequence). CDR3 DNA: TGTGCCAGTAGCAGGAGCGGGACCCAATCCTCCTACGAGCAGTACTTC. It yields the protein CASSRSGTQSSYEQYF.

A few counts support this clone. The same CDR3 arises from other DNA sequences in this sample as well. The chain has TRBV2 and TRBJ1-5; 7 nucleotides agree with TRBD1. V trimming: 6 bases; J trimming: 3 bases; junction bases outside the gene matches: 2. This CDR3 is built from 13 residues. Germline CDR1 and CDR2: SNHLY and FYNNEI. CDR3 protein: CASRGQANQPQHF. The CDR3 region has the DNA TGTGCCAGCAGAGGACAGGCCAATCAGCCCCAGCATTTT.

The chain couples TRBV5-1 to TRBJ1-1, with D hard to call. Trimming removed 4 bases at V and 3 bases at J, with 13 bases between. Looked up from germline, CDR1 is SGHRS and CDR2 is YFSETQ. CDR3 length equals 14 residues. CDR3 bases: TGCGCCAGCAGCATGGGCGGATCCTACACTGAAGCTTTCTTT. It specifies CASSMGGSYTEAFF.

As regards this clone: Other DNA variants within this sample encode the same CDR3. This chain joins TRBV2 and TRBJ2-3; 14 nucleotides agree with TRBD2. V dropped 4 bases and J dropped 3; count of bases not matched to a gene: 3. The CDR3 covers 16 residues. CDR1 SNHLY and CDR2 FYNNEI come from the germline V gene. In DNA form, the CDR3 reads TGTGCCAGCAGTGGCGGGACTAGCGGGAGTACAGATACGCAGTATTTT. Its translation: CASSGGTSGSTDTQYF.

The chain joins TRBV7-2 to TRBJ2-1; 10 positions agree with TRBD2. Germline CDR1 is SGHTA and CDR2 is FQGNSA. Germline trimming cut 5 bases from V and 4 bases from J; bases unmatched to any gene: 11. The CDR3 has 17 residues. The CDR3 here is CASSPGAGGPQYNEQFF. The CDR3 nucleotides read TGTGCCAGCAGCCCAGGAGCGGGAGGGCCTCAGTACAATGAGCAGTTCTTC. Full variable domain (remainder filled in from reference TRBV7-2 and TRBJ2-1): GAGVSQSPSNKVTEKGKDVELRCDPISGHTALYWYRQSLGQGLEFLIYFQGNSAPDKSGLPSDRFSAERTGGSVSTLTIQRTQQEDSAVYLCASSPGAGGPQYNEQFFGPGTRLTVL.

The chain is built from TRBV11-3 and TRBJ2-1, with D perhaps matching TRBD1 (6 bases). Trimming left V 4 bases short and J 10 bases short, with 20 bases between. The CDR3 covers 15 residues. In germline, CDR1 is SGHNT, CDR2 YENEEA. CDR3 sequence: CASSSGELASGEQFF. The CDR3 DNA sequence: TGTGCCAGCAGCTCAGGGGAGCTTGCTTCGGGGGAGCAGTTCTTC.

The CDR3 here is CASSIATDTQYF. For the CDR3, the DNA is TGTGCCAGCAGTATAGCCACAGATACGCAGTATTTT. The rearrangement uses TRBV28 and TRBJ2-3; D gene uncertain. This CDR3 has 12 amino acids. Looked up from germline, CDR1 is MDHEN and CDR2 is SYDVKM. Trimming pared 5 bases from V and 2 bases from J, leaving 5 bases between.

This clone appeared a single time. V is TRBV9 and J is TRBJ2-1; 9 nucleotides align to TRBD2. This CDR3 region has 19 residues. Germline assignment: CDR1 SGDLS and CDR2 YYNGEE. Unmatched junction bases numbered 15, after V lost 0 bases and J lost 5 bases. The CDR3 region has the DNA TGTGCCAGCAGCGTAGAGGCCTGGAGGGCTAGCGGGGCCCACAATGAGCAGTTCTTC. This gives the protein CASSVEAWRASGAHNEQFF.

This rearrangement joins TRBV29-1 to TRBJ2-7; 9 bases are a match to TRBD2. In germline, CDR1 is SQVTM, CDR2 ANQGSEA. V lost 6 bases to trimming and J lost 4 bases; unmatched junction nucleotides: 10. This CDR3 is 14 amino acids long. CDR3 in DNA: TGCAGCGTCCTGACTAGCGGATCCTCTTACGAGCAGTACTTC. Protein product: CSVLTSGSSYEQYF.

In DNA, the CDR3 is TGTGCCAGCAGTGCCCAGACAGGGCAGGGGGAAAAACTGTTTTTT. This gives the protein CASSAQTGQGEKLFF. The chain recombines TRBV2 with TRBJ1-4; TRBD1 matches 7 bases. The CDR3 covers 15 residues. The V gene end was trimmed by 4 bases and the J gene end by 8 bases; junction bases not matched to a gene: 10. Germline CDR1 reads SNHLY; CDR2 reads FYNNEI.

The rearrangement joins TRBV28 to TRBJ2-5; D is ambiguous. The closer fit of TRBJ2-7 to the DNA end suggests the J call may be wrong. The CDR3 is 14 amino acids. The germline CDR1 and CDR2 sequences are MDHEN and SYDVKM. The chain's CDR3 is CASTTFTEPYEQYF. CDR3 bases: TGTGCCAGCACGACCTTTACAGAGCCATACGAGCAGTACTTC.

The rearrangement links TRBV7-3 to TRBJ1-2; perhaps TRBD1 as D (6 bases). Germline V gene lookup returns CDR1 SGHTA and CDR2 FQGTGA. The V end was cut by 5 bases, the J end by 8 bases, with 21 bases between. CDR3 size: 15 residues. This chain's CDR3 is CASSPKNRQDGGYTF. The CDR3 coding sequence is TGTGCCAGCAGCCCGAAAAACCGACAGGATGGCGGCTACACCTTC. Using reference TRBV7-3 and TRBJ1-2 for the parts outside the CDR3, the full variable domain is GAGVSQTPSNKVTEKGKYVELRCDPISGHTALYWYRQSLGQGPEFLIYFQGTGAADDSGLPNDRFFAVRPEGSVSTLKIQRTERGDSAVYLCASSPKNRQDGGYTFGSGTRLTVV.

This sequence joins TRBV9 and TRBJ2-3, with D tentatively TRBD1 or TRBD2 (10 bases each). Per the germline V gene, CDR1 is SGDLS and CDR2 is YYNGEE. The CDR3 is 16 amino acids. Trimming removed 5 bases at V and 4 bases at J, with 20 bases between. The CDR3 loop is CASRPAGGTGADTQYF. CDR3 nucleotides: TGTGCCAGCAGACCAGCGGGGGGGACAGGGGCAGATACGCAGTATTTT.